This T cell receptor beta chain comes out of a study of cytomegalovirus exposure and HLA in healthy donors. General study points: Despite most TCR sequences being rare, some public TCRs occurred in many donors.

With 60 Vbeta and 13 Jbeta primers, the PCR was carried out. Some clones are missing from TCRdb's copy, which holds only in-frame ones; the method was immunoSEQ multiplex PCR. The sample contains 150,000 or so clones, 70% to 80% of which appear only once. The study sampled nominally healthy donors, though unrecorded immune exposures were likely. A note on this clone: Antigen: not known.

The CDR3 has 18 residues. Losses at the gene ends were 2 bases for V and 3 bases for J; bases not matched to a gene: 13. The germline CDR1 and CDR2 sequences are MGHRA and YSYEKL. Sequenced material: PBMCs. The rearrangement joins TRBV4-1 to TRBJ2-7, with 10 bases matching TRBD1. This TCR was recovered from a woman aged 40 to 50 in good health and CMV-seronegative. The CDR3 spells CASSQRKGTRDRGYEQYF. CDR3 bases: TGCGCCAGCAGCCAAAGGAAAGGAACCCGGGACAGGGGCTACGAGCAGTACTTC.